Below are 8 T cell receptor beta chains sequenced from a single sample in a study of T-cell memory formation after mild COVID-19. TCRdb re-analysed the 5' RACE reads in MiXCR, keeping a single row per CDR3 protein. Here the sample spans under 450,000 distinct CDR3 sequences, approximately 14% being singletons. Sequencing was performed on PBMCs or a T cell subset sorted from them (not recorded which). The receptor set was obtained from a young man who had mild COVID-19 (a few samples of this study predate the infection). Cell type and time point are not known.

The V call is TRBV12-3 or TRBV12-4, the J call TRBJ2-1; TRBD2 matches at 13 bases. With 6 bases clipped from V and 7 bases from J, the junction kept 6 bases outside the gene matches. The CDR3 contains 15 residues. CDR3 protein: CASSPGLAGRNEQFF. The CDR3 DNA reads as TGTGCCAGCAGCCCGGGACTAGCGGGGCGGAATGAGCAGTTCTTC.

The V gene is TRBV27, the J gene TRBJ2-5; D perhaps matches TRBD1 (6 bases). The CDR3 is 15 residues long. Germline CDR1 MNHEY, CDR2 SMNVEV (reference sequence). V shed 0 bases and J shed 1 base, with 9 bases lying between them. The CDR3 loop is CASSLSYRAQETQYF. CDR3 in DNA: TGTGCCAGCAGTTTATCGTACAGGGCCCAAGAGACCCAGTACTTC.

This clonotype appeared many times. The chain recombines TRBV27 with TRBJ1-1; tentatively, D is TRBD1 (6 bases). CDR1 and CDR2 from the germline V gene are MNHEY and SMNVEV (reference sequence). The CDR3 length is 13 residues. V lost 5 bases and J 3 bases, leaving 10 bases between the germline ends. The CDR3 is CASSPSGDTEAFF. The CDR3 DNA reads as TGTGCCAGCAGTCCTTCAGGGGACACTGAAGCTTTCTTT.

The CDR3 loop is CSASPGMGRETQYF. In nucleotides, the CDR3 is TGCAGTGCTAGTCCCGGAATGGGTCGAGAGACCCAGTACTTC. The chain is built from TRBV20-1 and TRBJ2-5, with unresolved D. The CDR3 consists of 14 residues. Germline V CDR1 and CDR2: DFQATT, SNEGSKA (reference sequence). Trimming took 3 bases from V and 4 from J, leaving 15 bases between them.

This clonotype was counted between two and nine times. The chain recombines TRBV9 with TRBJ1-5; D is ambiguous. The CDR3 length is 14 residues. The V end lost 0 bases, the J end lost 3 bases, and 7 bases lay between the germline ends. The V gene's germline CDR1 is SGDLS and CDR2 YYNGEE. The CDR3 DNA reads as TGTGCCAGCAGCGTAGGCGGGTACAATCAGCCCCAGCATTTT. Translated: CASSVGGYNQPQHF.

This clonotype was counted many times. The chain links TRBV20-1 to TRBJ1-5; perhaps TRBD1 as D (5 bases). Deletions cut 3 bases from V and 6 bases from J, with 9 bases between. This CDR3 is built from 12 residues. Germline assignment: CDR1 DFQATT and CDR2 SNEGSKA (reference sequence). CDR3 nucleotides: TGCAGTGCTAGGAGAGGGGCTCAGCCCCAGCATTTT. Amino acid sequence: CSARRGAQPQHF.

This clonotype was observed a few times. V gene TRBV20-1 combines with J gene TRBJ2-7; D might be TRBD2 (5 bases). This CDR3 region has 13 residues. From germline, CDR1 is DFQATT and CDR2 SNEGSKA (reference sequence). With 6 bases removed from V and 6 bases from J, the gap between germline ends came to 18 bases. For the CDR3, the DNA is TGCAGTGCGAGACCGGACTCTCTCGGCGAGCAGTACTTC. Amino acid sequence: CSARPDSLGEQYF.

The genes are TRBV5-1 and TRBJ1-4; D unclear. V shed 3 bases and J shed 0 bases, with 9 bases lying between them. In germline, CDR1 is SGHRS, CDR2 YFSETQ. The CDR3 length is 15 residues. CDR3 protein: CASSSVGSTNEKLFF. CDR3 nucleotide sequence: TGCGCCAGCAGCTCAGTTGGATCAACTAATGAAAAACTGTTTTTT.